This T cell receptor beta chain comes out of a study of blood T cell repertoires in COVID-19. Background on the study: Acute-phase and convalescent COVID-19 samples originated in the United States, Italy and Spain. PBMCs, B-cell-depleted T cells, or T cells were the source of the cDNA or gDNA that made up the material.

Original data processing: Amplification with reference gene primers provided the estimates of nucleated cell counts. TCRdb's copy holds only in-frame clones and misses some; the assay was immunoSEQ multiplex PCR. V and J calls and clone size follow that table, whereas D and trimming were derived from the DNA. The sample contains roughly 150,000 clones, 75% to 90% of which appear only once. Trimming removed 5 bases from V and 4 bases from J; junction bases left unmatched: 6. CDR1 and CDR2 from the germline V gene are MNHEY and SVGAGI. The CDR3 extends over 15 amino acids. Sequenced material: peripheral blood. This chain connects TRBV6-5 to TRBJ2-1; 9 nucleotides line up with TRBD2. The TCR was taken from a woman aged 40 to 50 with acute or convalescent COVID-19. CDR3 coding DNA: TGTGCCAGCAGTATGCCAGGACTAGCGTACAATGAGCAGTTCTTC. Translated, it gives CASSMPGLAYNEQFF.